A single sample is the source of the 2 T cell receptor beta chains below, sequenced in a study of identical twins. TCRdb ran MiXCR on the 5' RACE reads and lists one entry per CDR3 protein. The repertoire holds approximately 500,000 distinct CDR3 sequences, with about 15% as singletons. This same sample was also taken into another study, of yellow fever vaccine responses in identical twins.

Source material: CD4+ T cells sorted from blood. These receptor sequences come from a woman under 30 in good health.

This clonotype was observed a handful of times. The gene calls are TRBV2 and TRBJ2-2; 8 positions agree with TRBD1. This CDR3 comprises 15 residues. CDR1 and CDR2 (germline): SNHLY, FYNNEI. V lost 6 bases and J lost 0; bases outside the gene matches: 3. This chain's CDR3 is CASRWTGTNTGELFF. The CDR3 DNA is TGTGCCAGCAGATGGACAGGGACGAACACCGGGGAGCTGTTTTTT.

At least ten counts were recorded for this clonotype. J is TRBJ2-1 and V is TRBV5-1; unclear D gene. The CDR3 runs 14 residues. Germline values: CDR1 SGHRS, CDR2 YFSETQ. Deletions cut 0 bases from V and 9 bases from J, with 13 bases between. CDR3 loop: CASSLGGRVSEQFF. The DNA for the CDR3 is TGCGCCAGCAGCTTGGGCGGTCGAGTGAGTGAGCAGTTCTTC.